This TCR beta chain was documented in a study of metastatic and nonmetastatic thyroid tumors. This clone has more than one count but fewer than ten. Authors' analysis steps: Differences in CDR3 between clinicopathological groups were drawn on to build a classifier intended to discriminate distant-metastatic papillary thyroid cancer patients. TCRdb reassembled clones from the PCR reads with MiXCR. The V and J calls and clone size are TCRdb's, not the authors'. The data hold just over 15,000 clones, with 23% observed a single time. Every patient was untreated before thyroid surgery. The clonotype comes from a female donor with papillary thyroid cancer or a benign thyroid nodule (not recorded which). Some clones in this sample may be carry-over from other donors' samples. Sequenced: tumor tissue.

CDR3 amino acids: CASSFRQTSYEQYF. Written as DNA, the CDR3 is TGTGCCAGCAGTTTCAGACAGACTTCCTACGAGCAGTACTTC. The V call is TRBV6-9, the J call TRBJ2-7, with D maybe TRBD1 (5 bases). Per germline, CDR1 MNHGY and CDR2 SVAAGI. V was shortened by 4 bases and J by 1 base, with 11 bases between the two germline ends. The CDR3 length is 14 residues.